This T cell receptor (beta chain) was observed in a study of T cells expressing NK-cell markers. At the level of the study: Seven of eight sequenced donors tested HCMV-seropositive; one tested seronegative. Study-wide results and caveats: It was still unclear whether expanded NKG2C+ T cell clones were HCMV specific. Dominant NKG2C+ clonotypes accounted for roughly 1.0-7.0% of CD8+ T cells in more than five donors. These clonotypes additionally ranked first within the CD3+CD56-NKG2C+ fraction of a few donors.

TCRdb reworked the 5' RACE reads into one entry per CDR3 protein, no DNA. Its table records 450,000 to 600,000 distinct CDR3 sequences. The V gene's germline CDR1 is SGHDT and CDR2 YYEEEE. This CDR3 region has 15 residues. A word on this clonotype: Its antigen is unknown.

The clonotype originates from a man aged 18 to 29 in good health. Sample: blood T cells: a sorted CD56 or NKG2C T cell subset, CD4+ or CD8+ T cells, or bulk PBMC T cells (not recorded which). The chain joins TRBV5-6 to TRBJ2-1; TCRdb gives TRBD1 as the D gene, but with no DNA this cannot be confirmed. This CDR3 is CASSLGDRDYGEQFF.